Each of the 28 T cell receptor beta chains below was sequenced from the same sample in a study of blood T cell repertoires in COVID-19. Profiled with immunoSEQ multiplex PCR; TCRdb holds only in-frame clones, not every one. Of 300,000 to 400,000 clones listed, 70% to 90% are singletons. Sequencing was done on a sample of peripheral blood. The receptors originated from a woman aged 55-70 years with COVID-19, enrolled during active disease.

Note on this clone: At one of its ends the junction is not consistent with the germline gene, which may arise from a read error. The DNA of the CDR3 is TGTGCCAGTAGTATAGGTGGAAAGCGGGAACTGGTCTTC. This sequence encodes CASSIGGKRELVF. The V call is TRBV19, the J call TRBJ2-1; 7 nucleotides line up with TRBD2. Germline assignment: CDR1 LNHDA and CDR2 SQIVND (reference sequence). The CDR3 length is 13 residues.

This clone was seen only once. This rearrangement joins TRBV5-4 to TRBJ2-3, with 7 bases fitting TRBD2. There are 16 residues in the CDR3. Per the germline V gene, CDR1 is SGHNT and CDR2 is YYREEE (reference sequence). V gave up 2 bases and J gave up 2 bases; unmatched junction bases: 8. The DNA for the CDR3 is TGTGCCAGCAGCTTTGGGGGGGGGAACCCCACAGATACGCAGTATTTT. As protein: CASSFGGGNPTDTQYF.

V and J are TRBV7-9 and TRBJ1-1; 8 nucleotides line up with TRBD1. Germline V gives CDR1 SEHNR, CDR2 FQNEAQ (reference sequence). CDR3 length equals 14 residues. This CDR3 is CASRGQGDYTEAFF. The CDR3, as DNA: TGTGCTAGCCGTGGACAGGGAGATTACACTGAAGCTTTCTTT.

This chain joins TRBV6-5 and TRBJ2-1, with 7 bases fitting TRBD2. This CDR3 region has 14 residues. Germline CDR1 MNHEY, CDR2 SVGAGI. With 6 bases clipped from V and 1 base from J, the junction kept 3 bases outside the gene matches. DNA of the CDR3: TGTGCCAGCAGCCTCGGGGGGTCCTACAATGAGCAGTTCTTC. Amino acids: CASSLGGSYNEQFF.

This clone was detected once. The CDR3 sequence is CASSPGDTQYF. In DNA, the CDR3 is TGTGCCAGCAGTCCGGGAGATACGCAGTATTTT. V usage is TRBV9 and J usage is TRBJ2-3, with unresolved D. CDR3 length: 11 amino acids. Trimming shortened V by 5 bases and J by 5 bases, and 6 bases separated the two germline ends. Germline V lookup: CDR1 SGDLS, CDR2 YYNGEE.

The rearrangement links TRBV7-3 to TRBJ2-3, with unresolved D. This CDR3 is built from 13 residues. The V and J ends lost 8 bases and 4 bases respectively, with 13 bases between them. Looked up from germline, CDR1 is SGHTA and CDR2 is FQGTGA. CDR3 in amino acids: CASPHEAPDTQYF. The CDR3 bases are TGTGCCAGCCCTCACGAGGCCCCAGATACGCAGTATTTT.

V gene TRBV6-5 combines with J gene TRBJ2-3, with unresolved D. Trimming left V 2 bases short and J 1 base short, with 4 bases between. This CDR3 is 13 amino acids long. Per germline, CDR1 MNHEY and CDR2 SVGAGI. As DNA, the CDR3 is TGTGCCAGCAGTTACAGAGGCACAGATACGCAGTATTTT. Translating gives CASSYRGTDTQYF.

The chain recombines TRBV10-3 with TRBJ1-1; D is possibly TRBD1 (5 bases). Trimming took 6 bases from V and 0 from J, leaving 11 bases between them. This CDR3 is 14 amino acids long. Germline V gene sequence: CDR1 ENHRY, CDR2 SYGVKD. The CDR3 is CAISENRLNTEAFF. For the CDR3, the DNA is TGTGCCATCAGCGAGAACAGGTTGAACACTGAAGCTTTCTTT.

The rearrangement joins TRBV10-1 to TRBJ2-1; 7 bases agree with TRBD1. The trim removed 4 bases at V and 2 bases at J, leaving 5 bases unmatched. The length of the CDR3 is 15 residues. CDR1 is WNHNN and CDR2 is SYGVQD in the germline V gene (reference sequence). The CDR3 DNA sequence: TGCGCCAGCAGTGTTACAGGGGCCGCCTACAATGAGCAGTTCTTC. Translating gives CASSVTGAAYNEQFF.

V usage is TRBV27 and J usage is TRBJ2-7, with D tentatively TRBD2 (6 bases). Germline loops: CDR1 MNHEY, CDR2 SMNVEV (reference sequence). V lost 2 bases, J lost 5 bases, and 10 bases lay in between. The length of the CDR3 is 13 residues. The CDR3 here is CASSLRRGNEQYF. CDR3 DNA sequence: TGTGCCAGCAGTTTACGTCGGGGGAACGAGCAGTACTTC.

The gene calls are TRBV10-3 and TRBJ1-2; 8 nucleotides match TRBD1. The germline CDR1 and CDR2 sequences are ENHRY and SYGVKD. The CDR3 spans 15 residues. The J segment lost 7 bases and the V segment lost 2 bases, leaving 9 bases of the junction unmatched. The CDR3 DNA reads as TGTGCCATCAGTGAGCTGCCGGACAGGGCGGGTGGCTACACCTTC. Amino acid sequence: CAISELPDRAGGYTF.

The J gene is TRBJ2-3, the V gene TRBV18; perhaps TRBD2 as D (7 bases). V dropped 3 bases and J dropped 5 bases, with 15 bases sitting between them. The V gene's germline CDR1 is KGHSH and CDR2 LQKENI. The CDR3 covers 15 residues. This CDR3 reads CASSPGGARVDTQYF. In nucleotides, the CDR3 is TGTGCCAGCTCACCGGGGGGGGCCAGAGTAGATACGCAGTATTTT.

The V and J genes are TRBV6-5 and TRBJ2-2; D remains unclear. Between the trimmed V and J ends, which lost 2 bases and 5 bases, there was a span of 9 bases. The CDR3 loop spans 14 amino acids. Germline CDR1 and CDR2: MNHEY and SVGAGI. CDR3 DNA: TGTGCCAGCAGTTACGTAGACGGGACCGGGGAGCTGTTTTTT. This codes for CASSYVDGTGELFF.

The chain uses TRBV6-5 and TRBJ1-1; a weak D match, TRBD1 (5 bases). Germline V gives CDR1 MNHEY, CDR2 SVGAGI. V dropped 6 bases and J dropped 1 base, with 12 bases sitting between them. CDR3 size: 14 residues. The CDR3 region has the DNA TGTGCCAGCAGCGCCTCCACAGGGAACACTGAAGCTTTCTTT. Its protein is CASSASTGNTEAFF.

CDR3 residues: CASSYVRNTGELFF. For the CDR3, the DNA is TGTGCCAGCAGTTACGTGCGGAACACCGGGGAGCTGTTTTTT. The chain recombines TRBV6-5 with TRBJ2-2; D is uncertain. The germline V gene has CDR1 MNHEY and CDR2 SVGAGI. The CDR3 has 14 residues. Trimming took off 2 bases at V and 1 base at J, with 5 bases between the two ends.

Comment on this clone: One junction end disagrees with the germline gene, perhaps due to a read error. The J gene is TRBJ1-1, the V gene TRBV6-6; 8 positions agree with TRBD1. The length of the CDR3 is 13 residues. The V gene's germline CDR1 is MNHNY and CDR2 SVGAGI (reference sequence). CDR3 in amino acids: CASRKGTGETVSF. The CDR3 nucleotides read TGTGCCAGCAGAAAAGGGACAGGCGAAACCGTGAGTTTT.

The CDR3: CASSPKGTFYNEQFF. The DNA for the CDR3 is TGTGCCAGCTCCCCTAAGGGGACTTTCTACAATGAGCAGTTCTTC. The chain is built from TRBV18 and TRBJ2-1, with D possibly TRBD2 on 6 matching bases. The CDR3 has 15 residues. Between the trimmed V and J ends, which lost 6 bases and 3 bases, there was a span of 15 bases. CDR1 and CDR2 from the germline V gene are KGHSH and LQKENI.

The chain combines TRBV5-5 with TRBJ1-5; 7 nucleotides agree with TRBD1. Germline values: CDR1 SGHKS, CDR2 YYEKEE (reference sequence). V dropped 4 bases and J dropped 7; count of bases not matched to a gene: 11. There are 15 residues in the CDR3. The CDR3 region has the DNA TGTGCCAGCAGCCTTGAGACAGGGTCGTGGCAGCCCCAGCATTTT. This sequence encodes CASSLETGSWQPQHF.

V and J are TRBV29-1 and TRBJ2-7, with TRBD2 as a possible D gene (5 bases). Per the germline V gene, CDR1 is SQVTM and CDR2 is ANQGSEA. The CDR3 runs 13 residues. Trimming cost V 3 bases and J 4 bases, with 13 bases left between them. The CDR3 region is CSVEQARGYEQYF. CDR3 nucleotides: TGCAGCGTTGAGCAGGCCCGGGGATACGAGCAGTACTTC.

V gene TRBV27 combines with J gene TRBJ1-2; 12 nucleotides match TRBD1. Losses at the gene ends were 4 bases for V and 2 bases for J; bases not matched to a gene: 5. CDR1 is MNHEY, CDR2 SMNVEV, per germline (reference sequence). The CDR3 is 16 residues long. The CDR3 DNA reads TGTGCCAGCAGTTACCTTGGGACAGGGGGCAACTATGGCTACACCTTC. It specifies CASSYLGTGGNYGYTF.

This chain links TRBV25-1 with TRBJ2-1; TRBD1 is a possible D gene (5 bases). The germline V gene has CDR1 MGHDK and CDR2 SYGVNS. The CDR3 has 12 amino acids. V shed 1 base and J shed 10 bases, with 8 bases lying between them. CDR3 residues: CASSELYREQFF. CDR3 in DNA: TGTGCCAGCAGTGAATTATACAGGGAGCAGTTCTTC. Supplemented by reference TRBV25-1 and TRBJ2-1, the full variable domain reads EADIYQTPRYLVIGTGKKITLECSQTMGHDKMYWYQQDPGMELHLIHYSYGVNSTEKGDLSSESTVSRIRTEHFPLTLESARPSHTSQYLCASSELYREQFFGPGTRLTVL.

Turning to this clone: The limits of the CDR3 on the DNA are not certain, so only TCRdb's listed CDR3 is given. This chain links TRBV7-2 with TRBJ1-5. Germline lookup yields CDR1 SGHTA and CDR2 FQGNSA. The CDR3 region is 16 residues in length, termini included. CDR3 loop: CASSFGSGVQNQPQHF.

V is TRBV20-1 and J is TRBJ2-5, with TRBD2 as a possible D gene (6 bases). The ends were cut back, 3 bases at V and 5 bases at J, with 7 bases in the middle. This CDR3 is built from 11 residues. Germline V gene sequence: CDR1 DFQATT, CDR2 SNEGSKA (reference sequence). The CDR3 region is CSARGRETQYF. The CDR3 DNA reads as TGCAGTGCTAGGGGGAGGGAGACCCAGTACTTC.

The chain joins TRBV7-6 to TRBJ2-2, with TRBD2 matching 11 bases. The CDR3 sequence is 15 residues long. V was pared by 8 bases and J by 1 base, with 3 bases of the junction left unmatched. Germline loops: CDR1 SGHVS, CDR2 FNYEAQ. This CDR3 is CASGTSGGNTGELFF. CDR3 in DNA: TGTGCCAGCGGTACTAGCGGGGGGAACACCGGGGAGCTGTTTTTT.

This clone has only one observation. This chain uses TRBV5-1 with TRBJ2-5; 11 bases are a match to TRBD2. Germline assignment: CDR1 SGHRS and CDR2 YFSETQ. The CDR3 runs 16 residues. V lost 0 bases to trimming and J lost 2 bases; unmatched junction nucleotides: 3. The CDR3 loop reads CASSLERLAGQETQYF. CDR3 nucleotides: TGCGCCAGCAGCTTGGAGAGACTAGCGGGGCAAGAGACCCAGTACTTC.

In this sample, this clone turned up once. The chain couples TRBV4-1 to TRBJ1-6; D perhaps matches TRBD1 (5 bases). The CDR3 runs 17 residues. The V gene lost 3 bases and the J gene lost 7 bases, with 19 bases spanning the gap. Germline V CDR1 and CDR2: MGHRA, YSYEKL. Here the CDR3 reads CASSHVGHNPPNSPLHF. The CDR3 DNA sequence: TGCGCCAGCAGCCATGTGGGGCATAATCCGCCGAATTCACCCCTCCACTTT.

The chain recombines TRBV30 with TRBJ2-3; TRBD2 matches at 11 bases. This CDR3 has 13 amino acids. V was pared by 4 bases and J by 6 bases, with 3 bases of the junction left unmatched. Per the germline V gene, CDR1 is GTSNPN and CDR2 is SVGIG (reference sequence). The CDR3 protein is CAWIAGGHDTQYF. DNA of the CDR3: TGTGCCTGGATAGCGGGGGGGCATGATACGCAGTATTTT.

The CDR3 DNA reads as TGTGCCTGGAGTGTAACGGGGGGCGGATCACCCCTCCACTTT. As protein: CAWSVTGGGSPLHF. The rearrangement links TRBV30 to TRBJ1-6, with D perhaps TRBD1 (6 bases). CDR1 is GTSNPN and CDR2 is SVGIG in the germline V gene (reference sequence). This CDR3 comprises 14 residues. Deletions cut 0 bases from V and 10 bases from J, with 13 bases between. Filled out from reference TRBV30 and TRBJ1-6, the complete variable domain reads SQTIHQWPATLVQPVGSPLSLECTVEGTSNPNLYWYRQAAGRGLQLLFYSVGIGQISSEVPQNLSASRPQDRQFILSSKKLLLSDSGFYLCAWSVTGGGSPLHFGNGTRLTVT.